This T cell receptor beta chain was identified during a study of shared clonotypes between healthy human individuals. CDR3 length: 16 amino acids. In germline, CDR1 is MGHDK, CDR2 SYGVNS. Trimming pared 2 bases from V and 2 bases from J, leaving 15 bases between. Libraries were prepared by immunoSEQ multiplex PCR; TCRdb keeps only in-frame clonotypes and omits some of them. The table has approximately 400,000 clones, 96% seen once. This chain connects TRBV25-1 to TRBJ2-5, with D possibly being TRBD1 or TRBD2 (5 bases each). Specimen: memory CD8+ T cells sorted from blood. As for subset: CD45RO+ cells pooled with CCR7-negative TemRA cells. The clonotype was recovered from a man between 25 and 39 years old in good health. The CDR3 bases are TGTGCCAGCAGTGAACGCTTCGGGGCCCAACAAGAGACCCAGTACTTC. Translation: CASSERFGAQQETQYF.